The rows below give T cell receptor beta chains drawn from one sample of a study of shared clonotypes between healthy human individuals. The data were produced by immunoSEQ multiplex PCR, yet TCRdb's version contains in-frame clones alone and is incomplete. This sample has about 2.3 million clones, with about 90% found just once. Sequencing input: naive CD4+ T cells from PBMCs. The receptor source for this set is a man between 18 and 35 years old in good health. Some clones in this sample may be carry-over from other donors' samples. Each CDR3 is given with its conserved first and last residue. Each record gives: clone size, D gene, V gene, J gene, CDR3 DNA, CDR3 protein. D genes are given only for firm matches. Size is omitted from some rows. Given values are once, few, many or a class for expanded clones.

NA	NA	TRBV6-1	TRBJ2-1	TGTGCCAGCCGGCTCGAGCCCCGAGGGACTTCTTGCTTCTTC	CASRLEPRGTSCFF
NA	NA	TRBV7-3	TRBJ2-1	TGTGCCAGCAGCTTAGGTGGACAATATCAGTTCTTC	CASSLGGQYQFF
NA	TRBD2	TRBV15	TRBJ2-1	TGTGCCACCAGTGGGACTAGCGGTGTATATGAGCAGTTCTTC	CATSGTSGVYEQFF
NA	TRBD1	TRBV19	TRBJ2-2	TGTGCCAGTAGTACCGGACAGGGGGGCGCCGGGGAGCTGTTTTTT	CASSTGQGGAGELFF
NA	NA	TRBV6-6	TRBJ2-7	TGTGCCAGCAGTACCCCGGGGGTGGGCGAGCAGTACTTC	CASSTPGVGEQYF
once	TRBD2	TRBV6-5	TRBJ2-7	TGTGCCAGCAGTTACTCCCGGTCGGGAGGGAGCGAGCAGTACTTC	CASSYSRSGGSEQYF
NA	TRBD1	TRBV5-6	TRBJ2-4	TGTGCCAGCAGCTTGGTCGGGACAGGGGCGAGCCTAGCCAAAAACATTCAGTACTTC	CASSLVGTGASLAKNIQYF
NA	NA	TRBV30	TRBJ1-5	TGTGCCTGGAGCATAGATCCGGATCAGCCCCAGCATTTT	CAWSIDPDQPQHF
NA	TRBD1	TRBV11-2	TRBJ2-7	TGTGCCAGCAGCATTGCCCCCAGGGGGTCAATCGATTACGAGCAGTACTTC	CASSIAPRGSIDYEQYF
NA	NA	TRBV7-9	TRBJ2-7	TGTGCCAGCAGCCATCTCGGAAACGAGCAGTACTTC	CASSHLGNEQYF
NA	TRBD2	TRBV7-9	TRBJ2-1	TGTGCCAGCAGCTCAGGACTAGCGGGAGGGCCGAGGAATGAGCAGTTCTTC	CASSSGLAGGPRNEQFF
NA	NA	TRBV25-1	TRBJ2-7	TGTGCCAGCAGTGAACCCCTTGCGTCGTTCCACGAGCAGTACTTC	CASSEPLASFHEQYF
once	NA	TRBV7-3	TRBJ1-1	TGTGCCAGCAGCTTTGGGGACTCGAACACTGAAGCTTTCTTT	CASSFGDSNTEAFF
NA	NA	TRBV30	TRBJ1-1	TGTGCCTGTTTCAAGGGGCGAGTTAACACTGAAGCTTTCTTT	CACFKGRVNTEAFF
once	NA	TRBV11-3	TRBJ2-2	TGTGCCAGCAGCTTCTTTAGCACCGGGGAGCTGTTTTTT	CASSFFSTGELFF
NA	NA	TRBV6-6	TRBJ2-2	TGTGCCAGCAGTCCTGGGACTTTAGTGTCCGGGGAGCTGTTTTTT	CASSPGTLVSGELFF
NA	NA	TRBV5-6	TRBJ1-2	TGTGCCAGCAGCTTAGGGGTAAACTATGGCTACACCTTC	CASSLGVNYGYTF
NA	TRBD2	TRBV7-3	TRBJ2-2	TGTGCCAGCAGCCCCGGGGGGGTCGCGAACACCGGGGAGCTGTTTTTT	CASSPGGVANTGELFF
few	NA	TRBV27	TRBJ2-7	TGTGCCAGCTTCAAGAAGGGCGAGCAGTACTTC	CASFKKGEQYF
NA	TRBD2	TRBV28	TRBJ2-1	TGTGCCAGCAGCCTAATAGCGGGAGGCCTCGAGGCGTTCTTC	CASSLIAGGLEAFF
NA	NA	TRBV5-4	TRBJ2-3	TGTGCCAGCAGCTCTCAGACAGGTGACACAGATACGCAGTATTTT	CASSSQTGDTDTQYF
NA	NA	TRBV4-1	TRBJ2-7	TGCGCCAGCAGCCGGATGGGGGAGCAGTACTTC	CASSRMGEQYF
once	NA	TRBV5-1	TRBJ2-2	TGCGCCAGCAGGGGTGTCTCGCTCGCCGGGGAGCTGTTTTTT	CASRGVSLAGELFF
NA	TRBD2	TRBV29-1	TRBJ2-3	TGCAGCCACCGTCTCGTACTAGCGCCGAATACGCAGTATTTT	CSHRLVLAPNTQYF